The 5 T cell receptor beta chains in this list originate from one sample, sequenced in a study of T cell responses to AZD1222 COVID-19 vaccine. Produced via immunoSEQ multiplex PCR; TCRdb's table is partial and in-frame only. The sample comprises around 210,000 clones, roughly 94% of which are singletons, and about 1.5% rests with the top ten. The source material was peripheral blood, sampled 28 days after the second dose of the MenACWY control vaccine. The receptors were gathered from an adult who received the MenACWY meningococcal vaccine as a control.

CDR3 bases: TGTGCCAGCAGTTTACGGCAGCCCCAGCATTTT. It specifies CASSLRQPQHF. The genes are TRBV28 and TRBJ1-5; D call uncertain. The CDR3 spans 11 residues. Trimming removed 2 bases from V and 7 bases from J, with 3 bases in between. The germline V gene has CDR1 MDHEN and CDR2 SYDVKM.

CDR3 in amino acids: CASSAISGTVGNTIYF. Written as DNA, the CDR3 is TGTGCCAGCAGCGCTATTTCCGGGACAGTCGGAAACACCATATATTTT. This chain links TRBV11-2 with TRBJ1-3; 7 bases are a match to TRBD1. The CDR3 has 16 residues. The junction had 11 bases not matched to a gene; V was cut back by 5 bases and J by 4 bases. CDR1 is SGHAT, CDR2 FQNNGV, per germline.

V is TRBV24-1 and J is TRBJ1-5; 8 positions agree with TRBD1. The CDR3 runs to 14 residues. The trim removed 8 bases at V and 7 bases at J, leaving 9 bases unmatched. Germline V gene lookup returns CDR1 KGHDR and CDR2 SFDVKD. The CDR3 loop reads CATTSGGTGQPQHF. DNA of the CDR3: TGTGCCACCACCTCAGGGGGCACCGGACAGCCCCAGCATTTT.

The rearrangement uses TRBV19 and TRBJ2-3, with a tentative D call TRBD2 (6 bases). Deletions cut 5 bases from V and 8 bases from J, with 17 bases between. The CDR3 covers 14 residues. Germline values: CDR1 LNHDA, CDR2 SQIVND (reference sequence). In DNA form, the CDR3 reads TGTGCCAGTAGTTTTGGGGCTATGGAGGGTACGCAGTATTTT. Translating gives CASSFGAMEGTQYF.

This clone showed up just once. The chain recombines TRBV5-1 with TRBJ1-3; D is undetermined. Between the trimmed V and J ends, which lost 4 bases and 0 bases, there was a span of 14 bases. This CDR3 is 16 amino acids long. CDR1 and CDR2 from the germline V gene are SGHRS and YFSETQ. CDR3 residues: CASSTDGRRSGNTIYF. The CDR3, as DNA: TGCGCCAGCAGCACGGACGGACGGCGCTCTGGAAACACCATATATTTT.